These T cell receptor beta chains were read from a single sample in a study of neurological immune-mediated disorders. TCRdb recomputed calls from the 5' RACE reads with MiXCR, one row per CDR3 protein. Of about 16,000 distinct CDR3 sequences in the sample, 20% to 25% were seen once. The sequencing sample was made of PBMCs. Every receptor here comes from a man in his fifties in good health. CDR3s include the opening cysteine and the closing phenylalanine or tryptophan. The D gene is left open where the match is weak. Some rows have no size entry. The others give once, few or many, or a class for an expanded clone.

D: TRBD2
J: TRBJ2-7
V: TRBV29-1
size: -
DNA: TGCAGCGTTGCCCCCAGACTAGCGGGAGTACGCGAGCAGTACTTC
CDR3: CSVAPRLAGVREQYF

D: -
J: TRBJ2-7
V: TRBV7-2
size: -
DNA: TGTGCCAGCAGCGACCACTACGAGCAGTACTTC
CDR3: CASSDHYEQYF

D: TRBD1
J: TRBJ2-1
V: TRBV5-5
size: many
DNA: TGTGCCAGCAGCTTGGAACAGGGGGCACGTGTGCAGTTCTTC
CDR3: CASSLEQGARVQFF

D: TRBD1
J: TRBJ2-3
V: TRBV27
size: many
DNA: TGTGCCAGCAGGATGGACAGGGTAACAGATACGCAGTATTTT
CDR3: CASRMDRVTDTQYF

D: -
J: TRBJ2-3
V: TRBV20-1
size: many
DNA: TGCAGTGCTAGAGATGTCAACTGGGGTGCCACAGATACGCAGTATTTT
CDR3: CSARDVNWGATDTQYF

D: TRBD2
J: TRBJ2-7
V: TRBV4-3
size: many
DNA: TGCGCCAGCAGCCTGACTAGCGGGAGGGCCCGCGAGCAGTACTTC
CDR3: CASSLTSGRAREQYF

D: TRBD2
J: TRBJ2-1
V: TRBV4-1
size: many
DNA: TGCGCCAGCAGCCAAGATCTAGGACTAGCGGTGCGGAATGAGCAGTTCTTC
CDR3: CASSQDLGLAVRNEQFF

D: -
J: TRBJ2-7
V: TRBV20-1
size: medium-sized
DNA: TGCAGTGCTAGGCCCAGCAACTACGAGCAGTACTTC
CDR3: CSARPSNYEQYF

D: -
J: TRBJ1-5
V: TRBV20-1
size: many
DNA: TGCAGTGGGGGAGGGTTGGGGAGCAATCAGCCCCAGCATTTT
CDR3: CSGGGLGSNQPQHF

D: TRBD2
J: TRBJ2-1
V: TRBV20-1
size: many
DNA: TGCAGTGCTAGAGATCAGGTGACTAGCGGTTACTCCTACAATGAGCAGTTCTTC
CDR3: CSARDQVTSGYSYNEQFF

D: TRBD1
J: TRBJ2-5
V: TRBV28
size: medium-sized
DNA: TGTGCCAGCACTCAGGGGGTAGGAGCCCAGTACTTC
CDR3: CASTQGVGAQYF

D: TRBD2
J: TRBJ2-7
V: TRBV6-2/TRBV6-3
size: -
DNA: TGTGCCAGCAGAAAGACTAGCGGGAGTTACGAGCAGTACTTC
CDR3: CASRKTSGSYEQYF

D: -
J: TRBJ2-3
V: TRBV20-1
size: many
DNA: TGCAGCGCGCCCAGTGGCACAGATACGCAGTATTTT
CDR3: CSAPSGTDTQYF

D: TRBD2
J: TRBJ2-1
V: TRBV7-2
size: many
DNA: TGTGCCAGCAGCTTTGCTAGCGGGATGGTGTCCTACAATGAGCAGTTCTTC
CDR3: CASSFASGMVSYNEQFF

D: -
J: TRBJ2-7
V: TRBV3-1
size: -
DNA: TGTGCCAGCAGCCAAGATTGGGCACGGCTCTACGAGCAGTACTTC
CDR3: CASSQDWARLYEQYF

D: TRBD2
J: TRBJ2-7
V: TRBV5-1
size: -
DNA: TGCGCCAGCAGGATCGTAGCGGGAGGAACCTACGAGCAGTACTTC
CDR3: CASRIVAGGTYEQYF

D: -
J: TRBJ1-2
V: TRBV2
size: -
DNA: TGTGCCAGCAGTGAAGAGACGCGGGCGGGCGGCTACACCTTC
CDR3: CASSEETRAGGYTF

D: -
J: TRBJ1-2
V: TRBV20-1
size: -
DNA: TGCAGTGCTCCCTCAACCGGCCTATTCGGCTACACCTTC
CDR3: CSAPSTGLFGYTF

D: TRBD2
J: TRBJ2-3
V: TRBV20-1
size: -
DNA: TGCAGTGCTAGCCCATATTTGACTAGCGGGACCACAGATACGCAGTATTTT
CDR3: CSASPYLTSGTTDTQYF

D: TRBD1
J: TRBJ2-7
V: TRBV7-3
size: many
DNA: TGTGCCAGCAGCCAATGGACAGGGGGCGAGCAGTACTTC
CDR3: CASSQWTGGEQYF

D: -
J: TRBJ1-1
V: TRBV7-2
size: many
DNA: TGTGCCAGCAGTGAACGTGGGACCCAAGCTTTCTTT
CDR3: CASSERGTQAFF

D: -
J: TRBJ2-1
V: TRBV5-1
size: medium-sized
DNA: TGCGCCAGCAGCTTGAAGCCCCTCTATGATGAGCAGTTCTTC
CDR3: CASSLKPLYDEQFF

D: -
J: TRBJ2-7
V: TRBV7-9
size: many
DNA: TGTGCCAGCAGCCGAAGAGGACCGGGCGAGCAGTACTTC
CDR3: CASSRRGPGEQYF

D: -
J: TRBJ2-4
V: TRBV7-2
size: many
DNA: TGTGCCAGCAGCTTAAGCGAAGGGGGTTGGAACATTCAGTACTTC
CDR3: CASSLSEGGWNIQYF

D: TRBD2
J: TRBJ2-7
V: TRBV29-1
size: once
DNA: TGCAGCGTTGGGGCCCTGAGCGGGAGTCGCGAGCAGTACTTC
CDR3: CSVGALSGSREQYF

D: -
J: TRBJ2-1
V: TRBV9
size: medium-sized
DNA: TGTGCCAGCAGCACGGTCGGGGGACCCTTCAATGAGCAGTTCTTC
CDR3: CASSTVGGPFNEQFF

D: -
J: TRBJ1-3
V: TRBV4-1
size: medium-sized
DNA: TGCGCCAGCAGCCAACCCCGCGAGGGATACTCTGGAAACACCATATATTTT
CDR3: CASSQPREGYSGNTIYF

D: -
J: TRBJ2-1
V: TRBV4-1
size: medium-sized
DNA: TGCGCCAGCAGCCAGCGGGTTCGGGATGAGCAGTTCTTC
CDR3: CASSQRVRDEQFF